Below, 4 T cell receptor beta chains from the same sample are listed, as sequenced in a study of T cell responses to AZD1222 COVID-19 vaccine. Sequencing was performed with immunoSEQ multiplex PCR; in TCRdb, only in-frame clones are kept and a portion is missing. The sample holds 130,000 to 150,000 clones, 70% to 90% seen once. The sequencing used peripheral blood, collected on day 0 of AZD1222 vaccination. The receptors come from an adult in good health.

The gene calls are TRBV7-2 and TRBJ1-2, with 7 nucleotides matching TRBD1. Per the germline V gene, CDR1 is SGHTA and CDR2 is FQGNSA. The CDR3 consists of 13 residues. J lost 2 bases, V lost 10 bases, and 7 bases had no gene match. The CDR3 here is CATFPGQNYGYTF. The CDR3, as DNA: TGTGCCACCTTTCCGGGACAGAACTATGGCTACACCTTC.

This clone was seen more than once but under ten times. The chain has TRBV6-5 and TRBJ2-7; D possibly matches TRBD1 or TRBD2 (6 bases each). V was trimmed by 6 bases and J by 2 bases, leaving 11 bases between them. Germline V gene sequence: CDR1 MNHEY, CDR2 SVGAGI. The CDR3 extends over 13 amino acids. In DNA form, the CDR3 reads TGTGCCAGCAGACTAGGGGGGACCTACGAGCAGTACTTC. Translating it yields CASRLGGTYEQYF.

The chain is built from TRBV19 and TRBJ1-3; possibly TRBD1 for D (6 bases). Germline loops: CDR1 LNHDA, CDR2 SQIVND (reference sequence). The CDR3 consists of 15 residues. V dropped 10 bases and J dropped 7 bases, with 23 bases sitting between them. In nucleotides, the CDR3 is TGTGCCACCCACGGGGGCCCGGGTAACTTTAACACCATATATTTT. This sequence encodes CATHGGPGNFNTIYF.

The chain joins TRBV4-1 to TRBJ1-1; D gene uncertain. The CDR3 totals 15 residues. Germline V gene lookup returns CDR1 MGHRA and CDR2 YSYEKL. Trimming shortened V by 1 base and J by 5 bases, and 14 bases separated the two germline ends. For the CDR3, the DNA is TGCGCCAGCAGCCAAGCGGCCGGGGTTGGGACTGAAGCTTTCTTT. Translating gives CASSQAAGVGTEAFF.